The 25 T cell receptor beta chains reported below all come from one sample, sequenced in a study of blood T cell repertoires in COVID-19. The table came from immunoSEQ multiplex PCR; TCRdb's copy has only in-frame clones and leaves some out. The table lists about 110,000 clones, 75% to 80% of them singletons, with 16% in the top ten. Sequenced input: peripheral blood. These receptors all stem from a woman aged 80 or older with active or convalescent COVID-19.

This clone was detected many times. The V gene is TRBV5-1, the J gene TRBJ1-2; D is unresolved. The germline V gene encodes CDR1 SGHRS and CDR2 YFSETQ. V was pared by 0 bases and J by 7 bases, with 13 bases between. The CDR3 spans 14 residues. The CDR3 DNA sequence: TGCGCCAGCAGCTTGGAGGTGGCGGGGTTTGGCTACACCTTC. This codes for CASSLEVAGFGYTF.

The chain combines TRBV6-5 with TRBJ1-5, with TRBD1 matching over 7 bases. The CDR3 has 14 residues. Germline trimming cut 6 bases from V and 6 bases from J; bases unmatched to any gene: 8. From germline, CDR1 is MNHEY and CDR2 SVGAGI. CDR3 nucleotide sequence: TGTGCCAGCAGCGACAGGGCAGGGTTTCAGCCCCAGCATTTT. It yields the protein CASSDRAGFQPQHF.

For the CDR3, the DNA is TGCGCCAGCAGCCCTACAGGATTCTACGAGCAGTACTTC. Translation gives CASSPTGFYEQYF. The gene calls are TRBV5-1 and TRBJ2-7; D possibly corresponds to TRBD1 (5 bases). Trimming removed 4 bases from V and 3 bases from J, with 11 bases in between. CDR1 SGHRS and CDR2 YFSETQ come from the germline V gene. There are 13 residues in the CDR3.

This chain connects TRBV6-5 to TRBJ1-3, with D unclear. Germline CDR1 reads MNHEY; CDR2 reads SVGAGI. This CDR3 spans 15 amino acids. V lost 0 bases and J 2 bases, leaving 8 bases between the germline ends. CDR3 amino acids: CASSYSIPPGNTIYF. In DNA form, the CDR3 reads TGTGCCAGCAGTTACTCAATCCCTCCTGGAAACACCATATATTTT.

This chain uses TRBV5-4 with TRBJ2-1, with TRBD1 matching over 7 bases. The CDR3 is 17 amino acids. V trimming: 0 bases; J trimming: 0 bases; junction bases outside the gene matches: 6. The V gene's germline CDR1 is SGHNT and CDR2 YYREEE (reference sequence). CDR3 DNA sequence: TGTGCCAGCAGCTTGGTCTGGGGACAGAGCTCCTACAATGAGCAGTTCTTC. Translating gives CASSLVWGQSSYNEQFF.

The sample holds a few counts of this clone. The chain employs TRBV7-8 and TRBJ1-6; D is unresolved. V was cut by 5 bases and J by 0 bases, with 8 bases left in between. The CDR3 sequence is 15 residues long. In germline, CDR1 is SGHVS, CDR2 FQNEAQ. CDR3 amino acids: CASSPAYSYNSPLHF. In nucleotides, the CDR3 is TGTGCCAGCAGCCCCGCGTACTCCTATAATTCACCCCTCCACTTT.

J is TRBJ2-1 and V is TRBV15; 8 bases map to TRBD2. This CDR3 has 16 residues. The V segment lost 0 bases and the J segment 3 bases; nucleotides outside the gene matches: 4. CDR1 is LNHNV, CDR2 YYDKDF, per germline (reference sequence). In DNA, the CDR3 is TGTGCCACCAGCAGAGATCCTAGCGGGCACTACAATGAGCAGTTCTTC. Protein product: CATSRDPSGHYNEQFF.

This chain links TRBV7-9 with TRBJ2-7; 11 bases line up with TRBD2. This CDR3 region has 14 residues. Losses at the gene ends were 2 bases for V and 8 bases for J; bases not matched to a gene: 5. CDR1 is SEHNR, CDR2 FQNEAQ, per germline (reference sequence). The DNA of the CDR3 is TGTGCCAGCAGCTTACTAGCGGGAGGAGTGCAGCAGTACTTC. It translates to CASSLLAGGVQQYF.

This clone appeared a single time. The rearrangement joins TRBV12-3 or TRBV12-4 to TRBJ1-2; D may be TRBD1 (5 bases). Trimming shortened V by 6 bases and J by 6 bases, and 14 bases separated the two germline ends. This CDR3 contains 13 residues. In nucleotides, the CDR3 is TGTGCCAGCAGCGCGGGGTGGGGGGATGGCTACACCTTC. Protein product: CASSAGWGDGYTF.

The chain combines TRBV5-8 with TRBJ1-5; 7 bases line up with TRBD1. The CDR3 spans 15 residues. Germline V CDR1 and CDR2: SGHTS, YDEGEE. The V gene end was trimmed by 2 bases and the J gene end by 0 bases; junction bases not matched to a gene: 2. CDR3 sequence reads: CASSLQGFSNQPQHF. CDR3 bases: TGTGCCAGCAGCTTACAGGGGTTTAGCAATCAGCCCCAGCATTTT.

The chain has TRBV7-9 and TRBJ2-1, with 7 positions matching TRBD1. V shed 5 bases, J shed 7 bases, and the junction held 11 bases outside the gene matches. Germline CDR1 SEHNR, CDR2 FQNEAQ (reference sequence). CDR3 length: 15 amino acids. CDR3 sequence (DNA): TGTGCCAGCAGCCCACCCGGGACAGTGTTGAATGAGCAGTTCTTC. It specifies CASSPPGTVLNEQFF.

This clone was observed a few times. V gene TRBV10-2 combines with J gene TRBJ2-1; tentatively, D is TRBD2 (6 bases). V lost 8 bases, J lost 1 base, and 9 bases lay in between. Germline-derived CDR1 and CDR2 are WSHSY and SAAADI. The length of the CDR3 is 13 residues. DNA for the CDR3: TGCGCCAGCCGGGACTTTTCCTACAATGAGCAGTTCTTC. It translates to CASRDFSYNEQFF.

This rearrangement joins TRBV12-2 to TRBJ1-3; no check of the table's D call, TRBD1, against the DNA was made. TRBV12-2 is tagged as a pseudogene. CDR3 length: 16 residues. The CDR3 coding sequence is TGTGCAAGTCGCCTCCCGGACAGGGCCTCTGGAAACACCATATATTTT. It is translated as CASRLPDRASGNTIYF.

The chain joins TRBV19 to TRBJ2-1; TRBD1 agrees at 7 bases. Trimming cost V 4 bases and J 4 bases; bases outside gene matches: 1. The length of the CDR3 is 13 residues. CDR1 is LNHDA, CDR2 SQIVND, per germline (reference sequence). DNA of the CDR3: TGTGCCAGTAGTACCAGGGGGTACAATGAGCAGTTCTTC. It specifies CASSTRGYNEQFF. The whole variable domain, filled in from reference TRBV19 and TRBJ2-1, reads DGGITQSPKYLFRKEGQNVTLSCEQNLNHDAMYWYRQDPGQGLRLIYYSQIVNDFQKGDIAEGYSVSREKKESFPLTVTSAQKNPTAFYLCASSTRGYNEQFFGPGTRLTVL.

The rearrangement uses TRBV28 and TRBJ2-7, with D unclear. This CDR3 has 11 residues. Germline V CDR1 and CDR2: MDHEN, SYDVKM. With 4 bases removed from V and 3 bases from J, the gap between germline ends came to 4 bases. CDR3 protein: CASSSNYEQYF. CDR3 coding DNA: TGTGCCAGCAGTTCCAACTACGAGCAGTACTTC.

V usage is TRBV24-1 and J usage is TRBJ2-2; TRBD2 aligns across 13 bases. The CDR3 consists of 19 residues. CDR1 is KGHDR and CDR2 is SFDVKD in the germline V gene. V was clipped by 4 bases and J by 2 bases; unmatched bases: 9. This CDR3 is CATSDSPGTSGANTGELFF. CDR3 DNA: TGTGCCACCAGTGACAGCCCCGGGACTAGCGGGGCAAACACCGGGGAGCTGTTTTTT.

V usage is TRBV2 and J usage is TRBJ2-2; TRBD1 aligns across 10 bases. After removal of 6 bases from V and 5 bases from J, the junction contained 6 bases not matched to a gene. The germline V gene encodes CDR1 SNHLY and CDR2 FYNNEI. CDR3 length equals 15 residues. CDR3 bases: TGTGCCAGCAGCCCAAGACAGGGGGCAACCGGGGAGCTGTTTTTT. It specifies CASSPRQGATGELFF.

The rearrangement uses TRBV2 and TRBJ1-2; no reliable D call. CDR3 size: 14 residues. V gave up 8 bases and J gave up 0 bases, with 13 bases separating them. From germline, CDR1 is SNHLY and CDR2 FYNNEI. CDR3 nucleotide sequence: TGTGCCAGCCGAAAACAGTTAGCTAACTATGGCTACACCTTC. Translation gives CASRKQLANYGYTF.

The chain links TRBV4-1 to TRBJ2-1, with TRBD2 matching 7 bases. The CDR3 runs 13 residues. Germline V gene sequence: CDR1 MGHRA, CDR2 YSYEKL. After removal of 6 bases from V and 9 bases from J, the junction contained 8 bases not matched to a gene. The chain's CDR3 is CASSAGEVTEQFF. DNA of the CDR3: TGCGCCAGCAGTGCGGGAGAAGTGACTGAGCAGTTCTTC.

The chain joins TRBV5-4 to TRBJ2-1; D unclear. Germline V gene lookup returns CDR1 SGHNT and CDR2 YYREEE (reference sequence). The CDR3 extends over 13 amino acids. V was pared by 4 bases and J by 5 bases, with 10 bases between. CDR3 bases: TGTGCCAGCAGCCCGAGCGTGGACAATGAGCAGTTCTTC. Residues: CASSPSVDNEQFF.

CDR3 sequence: CASSGLSSGRYEQYF. In DNA, the CDR3 is TGCGCCAGCAGCGGACTCTCTAGCGGGAGGTACGAGCAGTACTTC. The J gene is TRBJ2-7, the V gene TRBV5-1, with 11 bases aligning to TRBD2. Germline V gene data show CDR1 as SGHRS and CDR2 as YFSETQ. The CDR3 covers 15 residues. Trimming cost V 4 bases and J 4 bases; bases outside gene matches: 7.

This chain uses TRBV28 with TRBJ2-3; TRBD2 matches 10 bases. The V and J ends lost 6 bases and 9 bases, in that order; junction bases with no gene match: 6. This CDR3 comprises 13 residues. CDR1 MDHEN and CDR2 SYDVKM come from the germline V gene. CDR3 residues: CASSPTSGKTQYF. DNA for the CDR3: TGTGCCAGCAGCCCTACTAGCGGGAAGACGCAGTATTTT.

V is TRBV5-4 and J is TRBJ2-1; D uncertain. Germline loops: CDR1 SGHNT, CDR2 YYREEE (reference sequence). There are 17 residues in the CDR3. The ends were cut back, 4 bases at V and 9 bases at J, with 26 bases in the middle. The CDR3 region is CASSPGSSLQLHGEQFF. The CDR3 coding sequence is TGTGCCAGCAGCCCAGGATCCAGCCTTCAGTTACATGGTGAGCAGTTCTTC.

Only one count was recorded for this clone. V is TRBV18 and J is TRBJ2-4, with 10 positions matching TRBD1. Looked up from germline, CDR1 is KGHSH and CDR2 is LQKENI. J lost 2 bases, V lost 5 bases, and 3 bases had no gene match. The CDR3 has 15 residues. The CDR3 here is CASSRQGATKNIQYF. DNA for the CDR3: TGTGCCAGCTCAAGACAGGGGGCTACCAAAAACATTCAGTACTTC.

The gene calls are TRBV15 and TRBJ2-7, with D tentatively TRBD1 (5 bases). This CDR3 spans 15 amino acids. Germline V lookup: CDR1 LNHNV, CDR2 YYDKDF (reference sequence). Trimming removed 5 bases from V and 0 bases from J, with 14 bases in between. CDR3 protein: CATSELGASSYEQYF. In DNA, the CDR3 is TGTGCCACCAGCGAGCTTGGGGCCAGCTCCTACGAGCAGTACTTC.